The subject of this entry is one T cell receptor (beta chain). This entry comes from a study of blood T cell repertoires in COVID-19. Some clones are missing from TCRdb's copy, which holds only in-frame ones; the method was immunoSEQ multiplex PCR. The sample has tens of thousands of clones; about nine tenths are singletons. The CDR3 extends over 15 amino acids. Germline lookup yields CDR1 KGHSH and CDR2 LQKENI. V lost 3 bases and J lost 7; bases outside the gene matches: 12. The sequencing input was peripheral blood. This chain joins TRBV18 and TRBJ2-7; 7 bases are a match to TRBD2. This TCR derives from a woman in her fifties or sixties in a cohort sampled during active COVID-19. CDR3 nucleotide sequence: TGTGCCAGCTCACCGCCGGTCGGCACAGCGGGGGAGCAGTACTTC. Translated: CASSPPVGTAGEQYF.